The clone carrying this T cell receptor beta chain came up many times. The antigen remains undetermined. The sample comes from a study of CD8 T cells in ankylosing spondylitis. General study points: Several highly homologous variants made up a TCR beta motif, and this motif appeared characteristic of ankylosing spondylitis blood.

V was cut by 2 bases and J by 0 bases, with 6 bases left in between. CDR3 length equals 15 residues. Per germline, CDR1 SGHKS and CDR2 YYEKEE (reference sequence). TCRdb used MiXCR to reprocess the 5' RACE reads, holding one entry per CDR3 protein. The sample holds about 220,000 distinct CDR3 sequences, roughly 26% seen once. Sequenced input: blood, either unsorted or a sorted T cell fraction (not recorded which). The source is a male donor with ankylosing spondylitis or in good health (not recorded which). The chain has TRBV5-5 and TRBJ2-6; no reliable D call. The CDR3 here is CASSFTISGANVLTF. CDR3 sequence (DNA): TGTGCCAGCAGCTTCACTATCTCTGGGGCCAACGTCCTGACTTTC.